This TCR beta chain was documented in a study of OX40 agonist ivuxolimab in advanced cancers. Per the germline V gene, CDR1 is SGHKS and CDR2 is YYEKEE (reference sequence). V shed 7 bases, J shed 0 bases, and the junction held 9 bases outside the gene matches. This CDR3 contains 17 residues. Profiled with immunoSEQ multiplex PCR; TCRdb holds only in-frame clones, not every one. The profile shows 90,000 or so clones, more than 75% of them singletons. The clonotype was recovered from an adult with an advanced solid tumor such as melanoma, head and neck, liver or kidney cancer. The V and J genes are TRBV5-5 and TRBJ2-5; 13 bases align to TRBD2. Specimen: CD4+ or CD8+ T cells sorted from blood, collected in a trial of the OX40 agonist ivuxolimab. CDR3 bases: TGTGCCAGCCGTTGGAGGGGGACTAGCGGGGACCAAGAGACCCAGTACTTC. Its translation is CASRWRGTSGDQETQYF. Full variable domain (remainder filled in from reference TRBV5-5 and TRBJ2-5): DAGVTQSPTHLIKTRGQQVTLRCSPISGHKSVSWYQQVLGQGPQFIFQYYEKEERGRGNFPDRFSARQFPNYSSELNVNALLLGDSALYLCASRWRGTSGDQETQYFGPGTRLLVL.